This T cell receptor beta chain emerged from a study of CD8+CD57+ T cells in acquired aplastic anemia. From germline, CDR1 is SGHRS and CDR2 YFSETQ. With 1 base removed from V and 6 bases from J, the gap between germline ends came to 7 bases. There are 13 residues in the CDR3. The template for TCR beta VDJ and CDR3 sequence profiling was genomic DNA. TCRdb processed the reads anew with MiXCR; each CDR3 protein has one entry. This sample carries about 270,000 distinct CDR3 sequences, around 82% of them seen once, and the ten largest clones take approximately 42%. This clonotype was recorded at least ten times. Patients chosen for sequencing had CD8+CD57+ cells that had expanded, as shown by flow cytometry.

Sequencing used sorted CD4+, CD8+, or CD8+CD57+ T cells (not recorded which) from PBMCs. The TCR was taken from a human donor with aplastic anemia. The genes are TRBV5-1 and TRBJ2-2, with D hard to call. CDR3 sequence reads: CASSLYGAGELFF. CDR3 in DNA: TGCGCCAGCAGCTTGTACGGAGCCGGGGAGCTGTTTTTT.